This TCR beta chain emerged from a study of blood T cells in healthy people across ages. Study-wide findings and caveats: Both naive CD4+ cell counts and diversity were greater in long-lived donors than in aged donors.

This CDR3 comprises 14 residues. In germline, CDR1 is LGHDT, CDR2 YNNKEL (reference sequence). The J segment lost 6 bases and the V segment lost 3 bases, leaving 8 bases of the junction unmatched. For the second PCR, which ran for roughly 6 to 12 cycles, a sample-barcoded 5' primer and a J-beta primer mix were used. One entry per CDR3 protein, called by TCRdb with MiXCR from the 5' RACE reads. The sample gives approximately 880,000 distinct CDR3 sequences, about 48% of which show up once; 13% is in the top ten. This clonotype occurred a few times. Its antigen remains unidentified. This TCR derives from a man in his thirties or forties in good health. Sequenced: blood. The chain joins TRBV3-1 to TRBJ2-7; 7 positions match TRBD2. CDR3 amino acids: CASSQWDYQGEQYF. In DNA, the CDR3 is TGTGCCAGCAGCCAGTGGGACTATCAGGGCGAGCAGTACTTC.